The T cell receptor beta chain described here comes from a study of blood T cell repertoires in COVID-19. Across the whole study: The United States, Italy and Spain supplied acute and convalescent COVID-19 samples.

In the study's own analysis: Estimation of nucleated cell counts relied on the amplification of reference gene primers. Clones were sequenced by immunoSEQ multiplex PCR, and TCRdb holds only the in-frame ones, with some missing. V and J calls and clone size come straight from that table; D and trimming were deduced from the DNA. The table has 250,000 to 300,000 clones, 87% seen once. This clone was counted only a few times. The germline V gene encodes CDR1 LNHDA and CDR2 SQIVND (reference sequence). Trimming cost V 5 bases and J 5 bases; bases outside gene matches: 11. The CDR3 loop spans 16 amino acids.

The receptor was isolated from a woman in her fifties or sixties who had recovered from COVID-19. The source material was peripheral blood. V is TRBV19 and J is TRBJ1-2; 10 positions agree with TRBD1. This CDR3 is CASSRTPTGGAYGYTF. The CDR3 DNA is TGTGCCAGTAGTCGCACCCCGACAGGGGGCGCATATGGCTACACCTTC.